What follows are 25 T cell receptor beta chains derived from one specimen sequenced in a study of shared clonotypes between healthy human individuals. Here immunoSEQ multiplex PCR was the method, and the copy in TCRdb shows in-frame clones only, minus some. The sample includes 550,000 to 850,000 clones, 72% of them seen just once. The sequencing input was memory CD4+ T cells sorted from blood. Subset reported: CD45RA-negative fraction. These receptors all stem from a woman aged 25 to 39 in good health.

This chain connects TRBV19 to TRBJ2-7; 7 bases match TRBD2. Trimming at V came to 5 bases and at J to 6 bases, leaving 10 bases not matched to a gene. CDR3 length: 14 amino acids. Germline V gene lookup returns CDR1 LNHDA and CDR2 SQIVND (reference sequence). The CDR3 protein is CASSPTAGVREQYF. The CDR3 nucleotides read TGTGCCAGTAGTCCGACGGCGGGAGTCCGCGAGCAGTACTTC.

This clone has more than one count but fewer than ten. The CDR3 bases are TGTGCCAGCTCACCAGTTACTTCCGGGACAGGGTCAGTTGCGCAGTACTTC. Translation: CASSPVTSGTGSVAQYF. This sequence joins TRBV18 and TRBJ2-7; 9 nucleotides agree with TRBD1. The CDR3 covers 17 residues. V shed 2 bases, J shed 9 bases, and the junction held 17 bases outside the gene matches. The germline V gene has CDR1 KGHSH and CDR2 LQKENI.

This chain joins TRBV30 and TRBJ1-4; no clear D gene. The CDR3 length is 11 residues. V lost 4 bases, J lost 4 bases, and 4 bases lay in between. Germline-derived CDR1 and CDR2 are GTSNPN and SVGIG (reference sequence). The CDR3, as DNA: TGTGCCTGGAACAGTAATGAAAAACTGTTTTTT. This translates into CAWNSNEKLFF.

This chain joins TRBV28 and TRBJ2-7; TRBD1 aligns across 10 bases. Germline-derived CDR1 and CDR2 are MDHEN and SYDVKM. The V and J ends lost 6 bases and 7 bases, in that order; junction bases with no gene match: 15. The CDR3 runs to 16 residues. The CDR3 bases are TGTGCCAGCAGACCATGGGGGGACAGGGGAGTAGGGGAGCAGTACTTC. It yields the protein CASRPWGDRGVGEQYF.

This clone was seen once. The V call is TRBV19, the J call TRBJ2-3; D might be TRBD2 (5 bases). This CDR3 is 15 amino acids long. The V gene lost 3 bases and the J gene lost 2 bases, with 12 bases spanning the gap. Germline V gives CDR1 LNHDA, CDR2 SQIVND (reference sequence). In DNA form, the CDR3 reads TGTGCCAGTAGTATCGGTCCGGGAAACACAGATACGCAGTATTTT. It yields the protein CASSIGPGNTDTQYF.

The gene calls are TRBV28 and TRBJ2-7; the D gene is possibly TRBD2 (6 bases). Trimming took off 5 bases at V and 3 bases at J, with 14 bases between the two ends. CDR1 and CDR2 from the germline V gene are MDHEN and SYDVKM. The CDR3 spans 14 residues. CDR3 in DNA: TGTGCCAGCAGTCCCTTGACTAGAAACTACGAGCAGTACTTC. This codes for CASSPLTRNYEQYF.

This clone was found once. The gene calls are TRBV6-1 and TRBJ2-3; 8 bases line up with TRBD1. Germline V CDR1 and CDR2: MNHNS, SASEGT. J gave up 4 bases and V 3 bases, and 3 bases lay outside the gene matches. This CDR3 region has 14 residues. DNA for the CDR3: TGTGCCAGCAGTGACGGACAGGGAGCAGATACGCAGTATTTT. Encoded protein: CASSDGQGADTQYF.

The gene calls are TRBV5-6 and TRBJ2-5; TRBD1 aligns across 8 bases. V shed 7 bases and J 1 base; nucleotides not matched to a gene: 6. The CDR3 length is 14 residues. Germline CDR1 SGHDT, CDR2 YYEEEE. CDR3 amino acids: CASGGQGTQETQYF. CDR3 bases: TGTGCCAGCGGCGGACAGGGAACCCAAGAGACCCAGTACTTC.

V usage is TRBV5-1 and J usage is TRBJ2-2, with 11 nucleotides matching TRBD1. V trimming: 4 bases; J trimming: 4 bases; junction bases outside the gene matches: 9. Germline CDR1 and CDR2: SGHRS and YFSETQ. This CDR3 spans 17 amino acids. DNA of the CDR3: TGCGCCAGCAGCGCACCCGGGACAGGGGGTTCCACCGGGGAGCTGTTTTTT. Translation: CASSAPGTGGSTGELFF. The variable domain in full, completed from reference TRBV5-1 and TRBJ2-2, reads KAGVTQTPRYLIKTRGQQVTLSCSPISGHRSVSWYQQTPGQGLQFLFEYFSETQRNKGNFPGRFSGRQFSNSRSEMNVSTLELGDSALYLCASSAPGTGGSTGELFFGEGSRLTVL.

Concerning this clone: A junction boundary mismatches the germline segment, possibly from a read error. This sequence joins TRBV6-6 and TRBJ2-7; possibly TRBD2 for D (7 bases). There are 14 residues in the CDR3. CDR1 and CDR2 (germline): MNHNY, SVGAGI (reference sequence). The CDR3 bases are TGTGCCAGCAGGACCCAGCGGGACATACAATCGGACATCTTC. It codes for CASRTQRDIQSDIF.

This clone came up a few times. J is TRBJ2-4 and V is TRBV5-1, with 9 positions matching TRBD1. Trimming at V came to 4 bases and at J to 5 bases, leaving 19 bases not matched to a gene. Looked up from germline, CDR1 is SGHRS and CDR2 is YFSETQ. The CDR3 covers 19 residues. CDR3 in DNA: TGCGCCAGCAGCGCAACCCCCGGGACAGGGAGGCGTTGGCAAAACATTCAGTACTTC. As protein: CASSATPGTGRRWQNIQYF. The whole variable domain, filled in from reference TRBV5-1 and TRBJ2-4, reads KAGVTQTPRYLIKTRGQQVTLSCSPISGHRSVSWYQQTPGQGLQFLFEYFSETQRNKGNFPGRFSGRQFSNSRSEMNVSTLELGDSALYLCASSATPGTGRRWQNIQYFGAGTRLSVL.

The V and J genes are TRBV19 and TRBJ1-2; D unresolved. CDR1 and CDR2 from the germline V gene are LNHDA and SQIVND (reference sequence). The CDR3 length is 11 residues. Trimming pared 6 bases from V and 8 bases from J, leaving 10 bases between. CDR3: CASRTGEGYTF. The CDR3 DNA follows: TGTGCCAGTAGAACCGGGGAAGGCTACACCTTC.

CDR3 nucleotides: TGTGCCAGCAGCTTAGTGTCCAGTCATGAGCAGTTCTTC. Encoded protein: CASSLVSSHEQFF. The J gene is TRBJ2-1, the V gene TRBV11-2, with D unresolved. V shed 1 base and J shed 8 bases, with 9 bases lying between them. The germline V gene encodes CDR1 SGHAT and CDR2 FQNNGV. The CDR3 loop spans 13 amino acids.

This clone came up a few times. The CDR3 DNA is TGTGCCAGTAAGGGAGCCGAGGCGAACACTGAAGCTTTCTTT. Translation: CASKGAEANTEAFF. The chain uses TRBV28 and TRBJ1-1, with D unresolved. Germline values: CDR1 MDHEN, CDR2 SYDVKM. This CDR3 region has 14 residues. The V end was cut by 9 bases, the J end by 1 base, with 15 bases between. The full variable domain, with the rest looked up from reference TRBV28 and TRBJ1-1, is DVKVTQSSRYLVKRTGEKVFLECVQDMDHENMFWYRQDPGLGLRLIYFSYDVKMKEKGDIPEGYSVSREKKERFSLILESASTNQTSMYLCASKGAEANTEAFFGQGTRLTVV.

Remarks on this clone: A much bigger clone sits one base away, suggesting this may be a read error. Other DNA sequences within the sample encode an identical CDR3. The rearrangement uses TRBV6-5 and TRBJ1-5; no clear D gene. Germline CDR1 MNHEY, CDR2 SVGAGI. This CDR3 comprises 13 residues. Between the trimmed V and J ends, which lost 2 bases and 4 bases, there was a span of 6 bases. The CDR3 DNA reads as TGTGCCAGCAGTTACGGGAGTAATCAGCCCCAGCATTTT. Translation gives CASSYGSNQPQHF.

This rearrangement joins TRBV27 to TRBJ2-3, with D possibly being TRBD1 (6 bases). Per germline, CDR1 MNHEY and CDR2 SMNVEV (reference sequence). Trimming took 8 bases from V and 1 from J, leaving 10 bases between them. The CDR3 extends over 13 amino acids. The CDR3 region is CASLRGGTDTQYF. The CDR3 DNA reads as TGTGCCAGCCTCAGGGGAGGCACAGATACGCAGTATTTT.

The V gene is TRBV28, the J gene TRBJ1-1; no clear D gene. The V gene's germline CDR1 is MDHEN and CDR2 SYDVKM. V lost 3 bases to trimming and J lost 8 bases, with 19 bases between them. CDR3 length equals 15 residues. Here the CDR3 DNA reads TGTGCCAGCAGTTTGCCCACCCTAGGAAAGGCCGAAGCTTTCTTT. It encodes CASSLPTLGKAEAFF.

The chain joins TRBV28 to TRBJ1-1, with a tentative D call TRBD1 (5 bases). The V end was cut by 2 bases, the J end by 4 bases, with 14 bases between. The CDR3 runs 15 residues. In germline, CDR1 is MDHEN, CDR2 SYDVKM. DNA of the CDR3: TGTGCCAGCAGTTTACCCGACGGGGCGGGCACTGAAGCTTTCTTT. It yields the protein CASSLPDGAGTEAFF.

The rearrangement uses TRBV5-1 and TRBJ2-5; no clear D. Per the germline V gene, CDR1 is SGHRS and CDR2 is YFSETQ. CDR3 size: 15 residues. Trimming left V 1 base short and J 5 bases short, with 15 bases between. The CDR3: CASSLPTTDGETQYF. The CDR3 coding sequence is TGCGCCAGCAGCTTGCCCACAACCGATGGGGAGACCCAGTACTTC.

This clone has only a few counts. The chain couples TRBV7-9 to TRBJ1-5, with D tentatively TRBD1 (5 bases). The ends were cut back, 9 bases at V and 5 bases at J, with 11 bases in the middle. Looked up from germline, CDR1 is SEHNR and CDR2 is FQNEAQ (reference sequence). The CDR3 is 12 amino acids. The CDR3 nucleotides are TGTGCCAGTGGGACCAACTATCAGCCCCAGCATTTT. It specifies CASGTNYQPQHF.

This clone came up a few times. The chain employs TRBV6-1 and TRBJ2-3; 13 bases fit TRBD2. With V trimmed by 6 bases and J by 2 bases, 5 bases remained unmatched. Germline-derived CDR1 and CDR2 are MNHNS and SASEGT. This CDR3 comprises 16 residues. Here the CDR3 reads CASRELAGGITDTQYF. The CDR3, as DNA: TGTGCCAGCAGGGAACTAGCGGGAGGGATCACAGATACGCAGTATTTT.

The chain links TRBV18 to TRBJ1-2, with a possible D match to TRBD1 (5 bases). Per the germline V gene, CDR1 is KGHSH and CDR2 is LQKENI. The CDR3 contains 15 residues. V lost 0 bases and J 10 bases, leaving 18 bases between the germline ends. CDR3 in DNA: TGTGCCAGCTCACCACCGTTCGTAGACAGCGTATCCTACACCTTC. It encodes CASSPPFVDSVSYTF. The variable domain in full, completed from reference TRBV18 and TRBJ1-2, reads NAGVMQNPRHLVRRRGQEARLRCSPMKGHSHVYWYRQLPEEGLKFMVYLQKENIIDESGMPKERFSAEFPKEGPSILRIQQVVRGDSAAYFCASSPPFVDSVSYTFGSGTRLTVV.

V usage is TRBV19 and J usage is TRBJ2-7; TRBD1 or TRBD2 may be the D gene (5 bases each). CDR3 length: 16 residues. Trimming took off 6 bases at V and 5 bases at J, with 23 bases between the two ends. CDR1 is LNHDA and CDR2 is SQIVND in the germline V gene (reference sequence). CDR3 DNA sequence: TGTGCCAGTAGCGCTACCTCGGGACCGCCGCGGAACGAGCAGTACTTC. It is translated as CASSATSGPPRNEQYF.

This CDR3 is CASRAPLAGSKETQYF. DNA for the CDR3: TGTGCCAGCAGGGCCCCCCTAGCGGGGTCGAAAGAGACCCAGTACTTC. The chain is built from TRBV28 and TRBJ2-5, with TRBD2 matching over 9 bases. The CDR3 totals 16 residues. CDR1 is MDHEN and CDR2 is SYDVKM in the germline V gene. The V segment lost 6 bases and the J segment 3 bases; nucleotides outside the gene matches: 11.

Concerning this clone: The identical CDR3 is also encoded by other nucleotide sequences in the sample. This sequence joins TRBV5-1 and TRBJ1-5; D is perhaps TRBD1 (5 bases). This CDR3 region has 15 residues. V lost 0 bases, J lost 3 bases, and 10 bases lay in between. Germline lookup yields CDR1 SGHRS and CDR2 YFSETQ. The CDR3, as DNA: TGCGCCAGCAGCTTGGGGGACCTGCCCAATCAGCCCCAGCATTTT. Its translation is CASSLGDLPNQPQHF.